The 18 T cell receptor beta chains listed next were all sequenced from one sample in a study of CD8+CD57+ T cells in acquired aplastic anemia. Genomic DNA constituted the template upon which TCR beta VDJ and CDR3 profiling was performed. Via MiXCR, TCRdb re-called the reads, giving one row per CDR3 protein. The sample consists of about 210,000 distinct CDR3 sequences, roughly 57% of them appearing once. Specimen: sorted CD4+, CD8+, or CD8+CD57+ T cells (not recorded which) from PBMCs. Every receptor here comes from a human donor in good health.

V and J are TRBV6-1 and TRBJ2-1; D is possibly TRBD1 (6 bases). The CDR3 is made up of 15 amino acids. Between the trimmed V and J ends, which lost 5 bases and 4 bases, there was a span of 15 bases. Germline loops: CDR1 MNHNS, CDR2 SASEGT. In DNA, the CDR3 is TGTGCCAGCAGTTACTCGGTCAGGGGTTACAATGAGCAGTTCTTC. It specifies CASSYSVRGYNEQFF.

The table lists this clonotype with many counts. The CDR3 sequence: CASSYQAYEQYF. The CDR3 bases are TGTGCCAGCAGTTACCAGGCCTACGAGCAGTACTTC. This chain connects TRBV11-2 to TRBJ2-7; the D is unclear. The CDR3 consists of 12 residues. CDR1 is SGHAT and CDR2 is FQNNGV in the germline V gene. Between the trimmed V and J ends, which lost 6 bases and 2 bases, there was a span of 8 bases.

In its sample, this clonotype was seen a few times. V is TRBV5-1 and J is TRBJ2-3; D is uncertain. This CDR3 region has 13 residues. Per the germline V gene, CDR1 is SGHRS and CDR2 is YFSETQ. The V and J ends lost 3 bases and 0 bases respectively, with 5 bases between them. The CDR3, as DNA: TGCGCCAGCAGCTCTGGGAGCACAGATACGCAGTATTTT. Its protein is CASSSGSTDTQYF.

This rearrangement joins TRBV10-3 to TRBJ1-6, with D possibly TRBD1 on 6 matching bases. V was clipped by 1 base and J by 13 bases, with 23 bases between them. The CDR3 covers 17 residues. CDR1 and CDR2 from the germline V gene are ENHRY and SYGVKD. As DNA, the CDR3 is TGTGCCATCAGTGAGTGGGGACAAGGGGCTCAAAAGGGGCCCCTCCACTTT. Amino acid sequence: CAISEWGQGAQKGPLHF.

The rearrangement joins TRBV7-9 to TRBJ2-7, with no clear D. The CDR3 contains 12 residues. Looked up from germline, CDR1 is SEHNR and CDR2 is FQNEAQ (reference sequence). V gave up 1 base and J gave up 3 bases, with 4 bases separating them. CDR3 residues: CASSLEHYEQYF. DNA for the CDR3: TGTGCCAGCAGCTTAGAACACTACGAGCAGTACTTC.

This clonotype has ten or more counts. The gene calls are TRBV7-9 and TRBJ1-2; tentatively, D is TRBD1 (5 bases). The CDR3 runs to 16 residues. The V and J ends lost 1 base and 2 bases respectively, with 14 bases between them. From germline, CDR1 is SEHNR and CDR2 FQNEAQ (reference sequence). The CDR3 bases are TGTGCCAGCAGCTTAGTCGGGCAGGGAGGGAACTATGGCTACACCTTC. Its translation: CASSLVGQGGNYGYTF. Full variable domain (rest looked up from reference TRBV7-9 and TRBJ1-2): DTGVSQNPRHKITKRGQNVTFRCDPISEHNRLYWYRQTLGQGPEFLTYFQNEAQLEKSRLLSDRFSAERPKGSFSTLEIQRTEQGDSAMYLCASSLVGQGGNYGYTFGSGTRLTVV.

The chain links TRBV10-1 to TRBJ1-2, with no clear D. Trimming shortened V by 0 bases and J by 1 base, and 3 bases separated the two germline ends. Per the germline V gene, CDR1 is WNHNN and CDR2 is SYGVQD (reference sequence). The CDR3 is made up of 13 amino acids. The CDR3 region has the DNA TGCGCCAGCAGTGAGTCGCTTAACTATGGCTACACCTTC. This sequence encodes CASSESLNYGYTF.

This clonotype has a single count. The DNA for the CDR3 is TGCAGCGTTAATGGACTAGCGGCACACACAGATACGCAGTATTTT. Encoded protein: CSVNGLAAHTDTQYF. This chain uses TRBV29-1 with TRBJ2-3; 10 bases fit TRBD2. Unmatched junction bases numbered 7, after V lost 5 bases and J lost 2 bases. Germline lookup yields CDR1 SQVTM and CDR2 ANQGSEA. This CDR3 has 15 amino acids.

The sample holds one count of this clonotype. One end of the junction fails to match germline, which may point to a read error. V and J are TRBV5-1 and TRBJ2-7; TRBD2 aligns across 9 bases. The CDR3 length is 11 residues. The germline V gene encodes CDR1 SGHRS and CDR2 YFSETQ. The CDR3 coding sequence is TGTGCAAGCGGGGGGCACTACGAGCAGTACTTC. Its translation is CASGGHYEQYF.

V usage is TRBV7-2 and J usage is TRBJ1-5; no firm D call. CDR1 and CDR2 from the germline V gene are SGHTA and FQGNSA. This CDR3 comprises 13 residues. Trimming pared 3 bases from V and 7 bases from J, leaving 10 bases between. The CDR3 nucleotides read TGTGCCAGCAGCTTGACGGGTGAGCAGCCCCAGCATTTT. Protein product: CASSLTGEQPQHF.

J is TRBJ1-4 and V is TRBV19; 12 nucleotides agree with TRBD1. The CDR3 has 16 amino acids. The trim removed 6 bases at V and 7 bases at J, leaving 9 bases unmatched. CDR1 and CDR2 from the germline V gene are LNHDA and SQIVND (reference sequence). CDR3 nucleotide sequence: TGTGCCAGTAGCGGGACAGGGGGCGTCAGGGTTGAAAAACTGTTTTTT. Amino acid sequence: CASSGTGGVRVEKLFF.

This clonotype appeared many times. This rearrangement joins TRBV19 to TRBJ2-1; 7 positions agree with TRBD1. Germline CDR1 reads LNHDA; CDR2 reads SQIVND (reference sequence). The CDR3 consists of 13 residues. With V trimmed by 2 bases and J by 7 bases, 2 bases remained unmatched. CDR3 DNA: TGTGCCAGTAGTATAAACAGGGGTAATGAGCAGTTCTTC. Encoded protein: CASSINRGNEQFF.

The chain is built from TRBV11-2 and TRBJ1-2; possible D gene TRBD1, 6 bases. Trimming stripped 6 bases from V and 5 bases from J, with 19 bases between. The length of the CDR3 is 15 residues. Germline loops: CDR1 SGHAT, CDR2 FQNNGV. CDR3 sequence: CASSPTPIQGYGYTF. In DNA, the CDR3 is TGTGCCAGCAGTCCCACCCCCATACAGGGTTATGGCTACACCTTC.

The gene calls are TRBV10-3 and TRBJ2-1; the match to TRBD2 covers 11 bases. This CDR3 has 13 amino acids. Germline lookup yields CDR1 ENHRY and CDR2 SYGVKD. The junction had 6 bases not matched to a gene; V was cut back by 11 bases and J by 6 bases. This CDR3 reads CASALAGGNEQFF. The CDR3 DNA reads TGTGCCTCAGCCCTAGCGGGAGGCAATGAGCAGTTCTTC.

Turning to this clonotype: Germline and junction disagree at one end, which may indicate a read error. The chain carries TRBV7-7 and TRBJ2-5; 8 nucleotides line up with TRBD2. CDR3 size: 16 residues. Germline CDR1 and CDR2: SSHAT and FNYEAQ (reference sequence). The CDR3 nucleotides are TGTGCTAGCAGCTTGGTGGCGGGAGGACTAGGGGAGACCCAGTACTTC. This encodes CASSLVAGGLGETQYF.

This clonotype has just a few counts. The chain couples TRBV25-1 to TRBJ2-7; D not resolved. The CDR3 totals 15 residues. V lost 8 bases and J 2 bases, leaving 19 bases between the germline ends. Germline CDR1 and CDR2: MGHDK and SYGVNS. The CDR3 region has the DNA TGTGCCAGCGGCTCCGATCAACACACGACCTACGAGCAGTACTTC. Protein product: CASGSDQHTTYEQYF.

The genes are TRBV20-1 and TRBJ1-1; unclear D gene. Germline CDR1 and CDR2: DFQATT and SNEGSKA (reference sequence). This CDR3 comprises 12 residues. V shed 2 bases and J shed 3 bases, with 7 bases lying between them. The CDR3 nucleotides are TGCAGTGCTAGATCCGGGTACACTGAAGCTTTCTTT. Protein sequence: CSARSGYTEAFF.

This rearrangement joins TRBV2 to TRBJ1-1; D remains ambiguous. The V and J ends lost 4 bases and 0 bases respectively, with 9 bases between them. CDR1 is SNHLY, CDR2 FYNNEI, per germline. The CDR3 is 14 amino acids. The CDR3 DNA sequence: TGTGCCAGCAGTGTGAAGGGAGTGAACACTGAAGCTTTCTTT. Encoded protein: CASSVKGVNTEAFF.